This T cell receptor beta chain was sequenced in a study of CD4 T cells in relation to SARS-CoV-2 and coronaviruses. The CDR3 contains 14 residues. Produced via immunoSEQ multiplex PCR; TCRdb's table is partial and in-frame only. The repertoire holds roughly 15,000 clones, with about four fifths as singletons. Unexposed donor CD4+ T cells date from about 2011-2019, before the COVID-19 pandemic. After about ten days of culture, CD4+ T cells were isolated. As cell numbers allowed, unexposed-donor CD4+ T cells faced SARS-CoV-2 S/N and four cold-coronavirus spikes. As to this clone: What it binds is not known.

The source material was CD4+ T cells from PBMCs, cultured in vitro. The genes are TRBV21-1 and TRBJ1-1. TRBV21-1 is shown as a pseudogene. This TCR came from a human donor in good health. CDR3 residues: CASSKAQGNTEAFF. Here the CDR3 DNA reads TGTGCCAGCAGCAAAGCGCAAGGAAACACTGAAGCTTTCTTT.